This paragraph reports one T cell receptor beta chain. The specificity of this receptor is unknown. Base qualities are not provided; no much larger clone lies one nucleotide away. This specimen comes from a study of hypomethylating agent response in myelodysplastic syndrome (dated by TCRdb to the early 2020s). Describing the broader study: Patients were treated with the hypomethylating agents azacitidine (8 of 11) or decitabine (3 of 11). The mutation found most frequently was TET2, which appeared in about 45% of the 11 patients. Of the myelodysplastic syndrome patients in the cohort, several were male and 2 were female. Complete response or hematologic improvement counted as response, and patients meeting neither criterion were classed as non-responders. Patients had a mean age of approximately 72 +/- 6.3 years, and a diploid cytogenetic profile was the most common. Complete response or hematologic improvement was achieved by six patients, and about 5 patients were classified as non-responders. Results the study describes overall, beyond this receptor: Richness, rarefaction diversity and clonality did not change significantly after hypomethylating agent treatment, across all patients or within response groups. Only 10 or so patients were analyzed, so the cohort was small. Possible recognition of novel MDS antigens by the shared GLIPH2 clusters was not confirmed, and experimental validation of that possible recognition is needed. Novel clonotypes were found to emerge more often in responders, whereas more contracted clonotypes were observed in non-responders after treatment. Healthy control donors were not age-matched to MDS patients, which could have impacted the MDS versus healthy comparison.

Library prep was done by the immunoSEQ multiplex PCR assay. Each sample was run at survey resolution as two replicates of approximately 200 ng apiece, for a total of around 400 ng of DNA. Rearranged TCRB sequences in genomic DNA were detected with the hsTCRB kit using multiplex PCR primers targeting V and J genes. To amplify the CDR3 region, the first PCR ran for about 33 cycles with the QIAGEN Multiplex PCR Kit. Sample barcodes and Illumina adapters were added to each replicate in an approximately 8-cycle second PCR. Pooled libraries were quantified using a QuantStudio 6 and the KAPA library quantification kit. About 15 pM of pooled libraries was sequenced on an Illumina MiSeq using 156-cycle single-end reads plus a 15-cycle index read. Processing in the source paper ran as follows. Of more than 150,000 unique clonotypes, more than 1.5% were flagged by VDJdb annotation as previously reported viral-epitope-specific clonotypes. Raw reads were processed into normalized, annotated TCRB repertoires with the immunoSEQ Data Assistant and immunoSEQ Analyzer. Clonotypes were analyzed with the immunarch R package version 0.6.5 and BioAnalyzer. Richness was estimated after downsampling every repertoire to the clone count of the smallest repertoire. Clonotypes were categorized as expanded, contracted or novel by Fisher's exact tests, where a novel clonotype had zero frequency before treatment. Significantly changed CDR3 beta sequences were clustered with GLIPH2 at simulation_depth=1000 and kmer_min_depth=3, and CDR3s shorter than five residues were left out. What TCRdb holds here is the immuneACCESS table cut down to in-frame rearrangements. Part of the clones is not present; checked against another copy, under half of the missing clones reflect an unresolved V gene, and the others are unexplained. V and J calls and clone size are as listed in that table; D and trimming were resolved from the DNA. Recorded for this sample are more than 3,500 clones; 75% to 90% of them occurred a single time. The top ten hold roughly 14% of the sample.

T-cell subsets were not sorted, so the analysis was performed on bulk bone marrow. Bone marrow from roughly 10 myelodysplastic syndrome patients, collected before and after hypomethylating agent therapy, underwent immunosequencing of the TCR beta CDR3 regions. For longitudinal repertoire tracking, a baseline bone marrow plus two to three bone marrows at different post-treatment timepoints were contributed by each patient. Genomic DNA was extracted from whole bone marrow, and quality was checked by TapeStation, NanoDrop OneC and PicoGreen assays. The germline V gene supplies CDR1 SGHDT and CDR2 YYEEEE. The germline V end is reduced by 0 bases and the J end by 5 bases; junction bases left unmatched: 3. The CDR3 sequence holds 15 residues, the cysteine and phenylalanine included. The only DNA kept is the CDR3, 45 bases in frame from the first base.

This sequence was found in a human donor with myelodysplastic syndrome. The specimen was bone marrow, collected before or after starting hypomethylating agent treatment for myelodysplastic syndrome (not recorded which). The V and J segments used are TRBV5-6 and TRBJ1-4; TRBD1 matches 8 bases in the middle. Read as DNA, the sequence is TGTGCCAGCAGCTTGGTAGGGACAGGAAATGAAAAACTGTTTTTT. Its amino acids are CASSLVGTGNEKLFF.